The 22 T cell receptor beta chains listed next were all sequenced from one sample in a study of patients and donors after allogeneic stem cell transplantation. In TCRdb, the RT-PCR reads were re-called with MiXCR into one record per CDR3 protein. The data show roughly 190,000 distinct CDR3 sequences, 40% to 45% seen once. The sequenced sample consisted of blood, either unsorted or a sorted T cell fraction (not recorded which). The receptors derive from a human donor who was either an allogeneic HSCT recipient or a stem cell or donor lymphocyte infusion donor (not recorded which). It is not recorded whose cells these are; they may come from a transplant donor.

This clonotype was recorded a few times. The chain joins TRBV2 to TRBJ1-2; TRBD1 aligns across 7 bases. Germline-derived CDR1 and CDR2 are SNHLY and FYNNEI. Trimming took 8 bases from V and 7 from J; bases not matched to a gene: 7. CDR3 length equals 12 residues. CDR3 sequence: CASWEEGAGYTF. The CDR3, as DNA: TGTGCCAGCTGGGAGGAGGGGGCTGGCTACACCTTC.

The table lists this clonotype with a few counts. CDR3 DNA: TGTGCCAGCAGTGACACGGCGTTTGGGACTAGCAAGTTCTTC. Protein sequence: CASSDTAFGTSKFF. This chain links TRBV6-4 with TRBJ2-1, with TRBD2 identical over 9 bases. Germline lookup yields CDR1 MRHNA and CDR2 SNTAGT. The length of the CDR3 is 14 residues. V trimming: 2 bases; J trimming: 14 bases; junction bases outside the gene matches: 10.

This clonotype was found once. The chain employs TRBV20-1 and TRBJ1-3; D unresolved. This CDR3 is 15 amino acids long. The germline V gene has CDR1 DFQATT and CDR2 SNEGSKA (reference sequence). Trimming shortened V by 3 bases and J by 3 bases, and 15 bases separated the two germline ends. CDR3 coding DNA: TGCAGTGCTAGTGTGGACGCCGGAGGTGGAAACACCATATATTTT. Protein product: CSASVDAGGGNTIYF.

The sample holds a few counts of this clonotype. The chain couples TRBV5-1 to TRBJ1-1, with TRBD1 matching over 9 bases. The germline V gene encodes CDR1 SGHRS and CDR2 YFSETQ. The CDR3 is 18 residues long. The trim removed 1 base at V and 0 bases at J, leaving 10 bases unmatched. CDR3 loop: CASSLNGPGTGLNTEAFF. The CDR3 nucleotides read TGCGCCAGCAGCTTGAACGGTCCCGGGACAGGGCTGAACACTGAAGCTTTCTTT.

V usage is TRBV15 and J usage is TRBJ2-3; TRBD2 is a possible D gene (5 bases). Germline lookup yields CDR1 LNHNV and CDR2 YYDKDF (reference sequence). The germline V and J ends were trimmed by 8 bases and 3 bases, with 12 bases remaining between them. The CDR3 consists of 13 residues. CDR3 protein: CATSDRGTDTQYF. CDR3 DNA sequence: TGTGCCACCTCGGATCGAGGGACAGATACGCAGTATTTT.

The chain recombines TRBV6-1 with TRBJ2-1, with TRBD2 matching 7 bases. In germline, CDR1 is MNHNS, CDR2 SASEGT. With 3 bases clipped from V and 2 bases from J, the junction kept 7 bases outside the gene matches. The CDR3 runs to 16 residues. The CDR3 protein is CASSDKLARAYNEQFF. The DNA of the CDR3 is TGTGCCAGCAGTGACAAACTAGCGAGGGCCTACAATGAGCAGTTCTTC.

This sequence joins TRBV12-3 or TRBV12-4 and TRBJ1-1; D perhaps matches TRBD1 (6 bases). The CDR3 is 17 residues long. Deletions cut 7 bases from V and 0 bases from J, with 21 bases between. The CDR3 here is CASKTGLGITLNTEAFF. The CDR3 DNA is TGTGCCAGCAAGACAGGTCTGGGAATCACCTTGAACACTGAAGCTTTCTTT.

CDR3 amino acids: CASMGGDSYEQYF. In DNA, the CDR3 is TGTGCCAGCATGGGGGGAGATTCCTACGAGCAGTACTTC. The chain combines TRBV6-1 with TRBJ2-7, with TRBD2 as a possible D gene (6 bases). V was cut by 7 bases and J by 1 base, with 11 bases left in between. Germline-derived CDR1 and CDR2 are MNHNS and SASEGT. This CDR3 region has 13 residues.

The table lists this clonotype with a count of one. The gene calls are TRBV5-5 and TRBJ2-1, with unresolved D. Trimming pared 1 base from V and 0 bases from J, leaving 8 bases between. This CDR3 has 15 residues. CDR1 and CDR2 (germline): SGHKS, YYEKEE (reference sequence). The CDR3 DNA reads TGTGCCAGCAGCTTGTCTGGCGACTCCTACAATGAGCAGTTCTTC. It specifies CASSLSGDSYNEQFF.

This clonotype was counted only a few times. This chain's CDR3 is CASAAVPSSYNEQFF. The CDR3 region has the DNA TGCGCCAGCGCTGCTGTTCCGAGCTCCTACAATGAGCAGTTCTTC. The chain carries TRBV5-1 and TRBJ2-1; D remains ambiguous. Trimming pared 7 bases from V and 0 bases from J, leaving 14 bases between. Germline V CDR1 and CDR2: SGHRS, YFSETQ. The CDR3 has 15 residues.

V gene TRBV13 combines with J gene TRBJ1-3; D is unresolved. The CDR3 length is 17 residues. V was pared by 5 bases and J by 0 bases, with 17 bases between. CDR1 PRHDT and CDR2 FYEKMQ come from the germline V gene (reference sequence). The CDR3 DNA is TGTGCCAGCAGCCCCCCCCCAGCGTTCAACTCTGGAAACACCATATATTTT. This translates into CASSPPPAFNSGNTIYF. The full variable domain, with the rest looked up from reference TRBV13 and TRBJ1-3, is AAGVIQSPRHLIKEKRETATLKCYPIPRHDTVYWYQQGPGQDPQFLISFYEKMQSDKGSIPDRFSAQQFSDYHSELNMSSLELGDSALYFCASSPPPAFNSGNTIYFGEGSWLTVV.

This chain connects TRBV6-5 to TRBJ2-5; D is possibly TRBD2 (6 bases). Trimming left V 2 bases short and J 2 bases short, with 12 bases between. The CDR3 is 15 residues long. CDR1 is MNHEY, CDR2 SVGAGI, per germline. This CDR3 is CASSYRGGVQETQYF. In nucleotides, the CDR3 is TGTGCCAGCAGTTACCGGGGAGGAGTGCAAGAGACCCAGTACTTC.

The J gene is TRBJ2-1, the V gene TRBV27; D is unclear. The CDR3 runs to 15 residues. Germline CDR1 and CDR2: MNHEY and SMNVEV (reference sequence). V lost 0 bases and J 2 bases, leaving 8 bases between the germline ends. The CDR3 region is CASSLSQVAYNEQFF. CDR3 nucleotide sequence: TGTGCCAGCAGTTTATCCCAGGTGGCCTACAATGAGCAGTTCTTC.

The J gene is TRBJ1-5, the V gene TRBV11-2, with D unclear. V lost 0 bases to trimming and J lost 0 bases, with 6 bases between them. This CDR3 comprises 15 residues. Germline lookup yields CDR1 SGHAT and CDR2 FQNNGV. CDR3 region: CASSLEGFSNQPQHF. The CDR3, as DNA: TGTGCCAGCAGCTTAGAGGGGTTTAGCAATCAGCCCCAGCATTTT.

The rearrangement links TRBV12-3 or TRBV12-4 to TRBJ2-2; 10 bases fit TRBD1. J lost 6 bases, V lost 4 bases, and 14 bases had no gene match. This CDR3 is built from 18 residues. Here the CDR3 reads CASSSPTGGASWAGELFF. DNA for the CDR3: TGTGCCAGCAGTTCTCCGACAGGGGGCGCCTCTTGGGCCGGGGAGCTGTTTTTT.

This clonotype was detected only a few times. This sequence joins TRBV7-6 and TRBJ2-3; TRBD2 matches at 9 bases. V lost 6 bases and J lost 2; bases outside the gene matches: 15. Germline values: CDR1 SGHVS, CDR2 FNYEAQ. The CDR3 totals 18 residues. CDR3 coding DNA: TGTGCCAGCAGGCTCAGCGGGAGGTCGGAACGGGACACAGATACGCAGTATTTT. This gives the protein CASRLSGRSERDTDTQYF.

This clonotype occurred a few times. The gene calls are TRBV12-3 or TRBV12-4 and TRBJ1-4; possibly TRBD1 for D (5 bases). V was pared by 4 bases and J by 7 bases, with 13 bases between. The CDR3 is 14 amino acids. CDR3 protein: CASSWRGLSEKLFF. Written as DNA, the CDR3 is TGTGCCAGCAGTTGGAGGGGTCTCAGTGAAAAACTGTTTTTT.

V is TRBV7-2 and J is TRBJ1-4; 11 bases fit TRBD1. In germline, CDR1 is SGHTA, CDR2 FQGNSA. J lost 7 bases, V lost 1 base, and 14 bases had no gene match. The CDR3 extends over 19 amino acids. The CDR3 coding sequence is TGTGCCAGCAGCTTAGGAAACCCGGGACAGGGGGTCGGAAGTGAAAAACTGTTTTTT. Its translation: CASSLGNPGQGVGSEKLFF.

The chain uses TRBV6-1 and TRBJ1-1, with D possibly TRBD1 on 6 matching bases. The V end was cut by 3 bases, the J end by 2 bases, with 13 bases between. The CDR3 contains 15 residues. Germline CDR1 and CDR2: MNHNS and SASEGT. Written as DNA, the CDR3 is TGTGCCAGCAGTGAGTTCGGGGGGCTTAACACTGAAGCTTTCTTT. Amino acids: CASSEFGGLNTEAFF.

The V gene is TRBV2, the J gene TRBJ2-3; TRBD1 matches at 7 bases. The germline V gene has CDR1 SNHLY and CDR2 FYNNEI. Trimming cost V 8 bases and J 4 bases; bases outside gene matches: 12. The length of the CDR3 is 15 residues. CDR3 loop: CASHGTVSWPDTQYF. CDR3 coding DNA: TGTGCCAGCCATGGGACAGTCAGCTGGCCAGATACGCAGTATTTT.

The chain recombines TRBV7-2 with TRBJ1-5; D remains unclear. The CDR3 sequence is 15 residues long. Germline CDR1 reads SGHTA; CDR2 reads FQGNSA. Trimming shortened V by 3 bases and J by 3 bases, and 12 bases separated the two germline ends. The CDR3 DNA is TGTGCCAGCAGCTTGAGGGCATCCTTCAATCAGCCCCAGCATTTT. Its translation is CASSLRASFNQPQHF.

The J gene is TRBJ2-1, the V gene TRBV11-2, with D perhaps TRBD1 (7 bases). The CDR3 runs to 15 residues. The germline V gene has CDR1 SGHAT and CDR2 FQNNGV. Between the trimmed V and J ends, which lost 4 bases and 5 bases, there was a span of 15 bases. CDR3: CASSSRLGGHNEQFF. The CDR3 coding sequence is TGTGCCAGCAGCTCCCGACTAGGGGGCCACAATGAGCAGTTCTTC.